Following are 5 T cell receptor beta chains from one sample sequenced in a study of blood T cell repertoires in COVID-19 (dated by TCRdb to between 2020 and 2021). The library was produced with the immunoSEQ multiplex PCR assay. Entries here come from immuneACCESS through TCRdb and include only in-frame sequences with V and J called. Some clones fail to appear in such tables; in the studies checked, an unresolved V gene covers under half of the shortfall, and the cause of the remainder is unknown. For this sample there are roughly 160,000 clones; roughly 90% appear just once. Approximately 0.5% of the sample goes to the ten largest clones. Source material: peripheral blood. Receptor source: a man over 45 with acute or convalescent COVID-19.

This clone came up once. The chain joins TRBV28 to TRBJ2-3; 9 bases map to TRBD2. The ends lost 6 bases at V and 4 bases at J; junction bases unmatched: 8. Looked up from germline, CDR1 is MDHEN and CDR2 is SYDVKM. There are 15 residues in the CDR3. CDR3 residues: CASSRGGGGADTQYF. CDR3 sequence (DNA): TGTGCCAGCAGCCGTGGCGGGGGGGGTGCAGATACGCAGTATTTT.

The gene calls are TRBV7-8 and TRBJ1-1; D might be TRBD1 (6 bases). In germline, CDR1 is SGHVS, CDR2 FQNEAQ. Deletions cut 3 bases from V and 7 bases from J, with 21 bases between. The CDR3 is 16 amino acids. The CDR3 nucleotides read TGTGCCAGCAGCTTGGGGGGGCCCTACGATTGGCGTGAAGCTTTCTTT. It specifies CASSLGGPYDWREAFF.

This sequence joins TRBV7-2 and TRBJ2-4; 7 bases are a match to TRBD1. With 5 bases clipped from V and 10 bases from J, the junction kept 17 bases outside the gene matches. The CDR3 consists of 16 residues. Germline CDR1 SGHTA, CDR2 FQGNSA. The CDR3 region is CASSTGGTANLGIQYF. CDR3 DNA sequence: TGTGCCAGCAGCACAGGTGGGACAGCGAATCTTGGGATTCAGTACTTC.

The chain is built from TRBV12-3 or TRBV12-4 and TRBJ2-1; TRBD2 might be the D (6 bases). The CDR3 contains 13 residues. The germline V and J ends were trimmed by 6 bases and 3 bases, with 9 bases remaining between them. The CDR3 DNA reads as TGTGCCAGCAGCCGGGAGAACTACAATGAGCAGTTCTTC. This sequence encodes CASSRENYNEQFF.

The chain combines TRBV19 with TRBJ1-5; 9 bases are a match to TRBD1. Germline V lookup: CDR1 LNHDA, CDR2 SQIVND (reference sequence). V dropped 3 bases and J dropped 7; count of bases not matched to a gene: 7. The CDR3 has 15 amino acids. CDR3 coding DNA: TGTGCCAGTAGTATGACCTCGACAGGGGGGCAGCCCCAGCATTTT. Amino acid sequence: CASSMTSTGGQPQHF. Using reference TRBV19 and TRBJ1-5 for the parts outside the CDR3, the full variable domain is DGGITQSPKYLFRKEGQNVTLSCEQNLNHDAMYWYRQDPGQGLRLIYYSQIVNDFQKGDIAEGYSVSREKKESFPLTVTSAQKNPTAFYLCASSMTSTGGQPQHFGDGTRLSIL.